This paragraph covers one TCR beta chain sequence. The data are from a study of blood T cell repertoires in COVID-19. Study in general: COVID-19 samples from acute and convalescent phases originated in the United States, Italy and Spain. From T cells, B-cell-depleted T cells, or PBMCs came the material, which was cDNA or gDNA.

CDR1 and CDR2 (germline): SGDLS, YYNGEE. V was clipped by 4 bases and J by 8 bases; unmatched bases: 10. The CDR3 sequence is 15 residues long. Per the authors' pipeline: Estimation of nucleated cell counts relied on the amplification of reference gene primers. Data came from immunoSEQ multiplex PCR; TCRdb stores just in-frame clones and leaves some out. D and trimming were read from the DNA, whereas the V and J calls and clone size are those reported in that table. This table holds 25,000 to 30,000 clones, roughly 87% found once. V is TRBV9 and J is TRBJ2-2; 8 positions match TRBD2. This clonotype was obtained from a human donor in a cohort sampled during active COVID-19. The sample consisted of peripheral blood. CDR3 sequence (DNA): TGTGCCAGCAGCCCCCGAGCGGGGGCTGGAGGGGAGCTGTTTTTT. It translates to CASSPRAGAGGELFF.